A selection of T cell receptor beta chains follows, all from one sample in a study of cytomegalovirus exposure and HLA in healthy donors. Here immunoSEQ multiplex PCR was the method, and the copy in TCRdb shows in-frame clones only, minus some. The table has 90,000 to 120,000 clones, approximately 84% seen once. Specimen: PBMCs. The receptors here all came from a man aged 25-40 years in good health and CMV-seronegative. The CDR3 runs from the conserved cysteine through the conserved F or W. D genes are given only for firm matches. Size tells how often a clone was seen (once, few, many) or the class of an expanded clone, and some rows leave it out.

cdr3_nt	cdr3_aa	clone_size	d_call	j_call	v_call
TGTGCCATATCGGGACAGGGGAACACCGGGGAGCTGTTTTTT	CAISGQGNTGELFF	-	TRBD1	TRBJ2-2	TRBV6-5
TGTGCCAGCAGCCCCGTTACCGGGACAGGGATAAGTGGCTACACCTTC	CASSPVTGTGISGYTF	-	TRBD1	TRBJ1-2	TRBV14
TGTGCCAGCAGCTTCGGACTGGCAACGCAGTATTTT	CASSFGLATQYF	-	-	TRBJ2-3	TRBV4-2
TGTGCCAGCAGCGTACAGTCCAGGAACACTGAAGCTTTCTTT	CASSVQSRNTEAFF	-	-	TRBJ1-1	TRBV9
TGCAGCGTTGACCGACTAGCGGGGGGCCTTTATTTT	CSVDRLAGGLYF	-	TRBD2	TRBJ2-3	TRBV29-1
TGTGCCAGCTCACCACCAGGGTCCGGCGGGCAGCCCCAGCATTTT	CASSPPGSGGQPQHF	-	-	TRBJ1-5	TRBV18
TGTGCCAGCAGTGATGTAGACACCGGGGAGCTGTTTTTT	CASSDVDTGELFF	-	-	TRBJ2-2	TRBV6-4
TGTGCCAGCAGCCGGGACAGGGGAAGCTACGAGCAGTACTTC	CASSRDRGSYEQYF	-	TRBD1	TRBJ2-7	TRBV7-9
TGTGCCACCAGCGGGGGACTAGCGGGATCTAATGAGCAGTTCTTC	CATSGGLAGSNEQFF	-	TRBD2	TRBJ2-1	TRBV15
TGTGCCAGCTCCGCGACTAGAGGCGAGTACTTC	CASSATRGEYF	-	-	TRBJ2-7	TRBV18
TGTGCCTGGAGTCCAGGGGGGACCCGGACAGATACGCAGTATTTT	CAWSPGGTRTDTQYF	-	-	TRBJ2-3	TRBV30
TGTGCCAGCAGTGAGACAGGTTCCTCTGGAAACACCATATATTTT	CASSETGSSGNTIYF	-	-	TRBJ1-3	TRBV6-1
TGTGCCAGCAGTTACAGGGGAGGATGGAGTGGCTACACCTTC	CASSYRGGWSGYTF	-	-	TRBJ1-2	TRBV6-5
TGCGCCAGCAGACATACAGGGGATTCACCCCTCCACTTT	CASRHTGDSPLHF	-	TRBD1	TRBJ1-6	TRBV5-1
TGTGCCAGCAGCTTAGGCGGGGGAATTTCCTACAATGAGCAGTTCTTC	CASSLGGGISYNEQFF	-	TRBD2	TRBJ2-1	TRBV5-4
TGTGCCAGCAGCTTGGTGACGGGTCTCTCACCCCTCCACTTT	CASSLVTGLSPLHF	-	-	TRBJ1-6	TRBV5-5
TGTGCCTGGACCACTACCGGACTGAATAATTCACCCCTCCACTTT	CAWTTTGLNNSPLHF	few	-	TRBJ1-6	TRBV30
TGTGCTAGCAGCCGCAGGGGGCTCGGTCAAGAGACCCAGTACTTC	CASSRRGLGQETQYF	-	TRBD1	TRBJ2-5	TRBV7-7
TGTGCCAGCAGCCAAGGGCTAGCCCCAAGCTCCTACAATGAGCAGTTCTTC	CASSQGLAPSSYNEQFF	-	-	TRBJ2-1	TRBV4-2
TGTGCCAGCAACAAAGGAGTCGACTATGGCTACACCTTC	CASNKGVDYGYTF	-	-	TRBJ1-2	TRBV7-8
TGTGCCAGCAGTCGGACAGCGACTAATGAAAAACTGTTTTTT	CASSRTATNEKLFF	-	-	TRBJ1-4	TRBV6-5
TGTGCCAGCAGCGTAGGAGGGACTAGACACAATGAGCAGTTCTTC	CASSVGGTRHNEQFF	-	TRBD2	TRBJ2-1	TRBV9
TGTGCCAGCAGTGACCCCGTCGGTACGCAGTATTTT	CASSDPVGTQYF	-	-	TRBJ2-3	TRBV6-1